The clone carrying this T cell receptor (beta chain) was picked up many times. Its matching antigen is unknown. TCR beta VDJ and CDR3 profiles were obtained from a genomic DNA template. In TCRdb, the reads were re-called with MiXCR into one record per CDR3 protein. The sample includes about 220,000 distinct CDR3 sequences, roughly 35% of them seen just once. This sample was taken from a study of CD8+CD57+ T cells in acquired aplastic anemia. Study-wide context: Average DNA yield from sorted CD4+ and CD8+ cells was approximately 3 ug. The study obtained about 11 million reads on average for CD4+ cells from healthy donors. Findings of the study overall: Researchers report that around 29 CD8+ CDR3 sequences appeared in both patients and controls.

The CDR3 spans 14 residues. V shed 3 bases and J shed 0 bases, with 10 bases lying between them. Per the germline V gene, CDR1 is SGHRS and CDR2 is YFSETQ. Sequenced sample: sorted CD4+, CD8+, or CD8+CD57+ T cells (not recorded which) from PBMCs. The chain links TRBV5-1 to TRBJ2-7; weak D call: TRBD2 (5 bases). This TCR came from a human donor in good health, serving as a control. The CDR3, as DNA: TGCGCCAGCAGCTCGGACTCGAGCTCCTACGAGCAGTACTTC. It codes for CASSSDSSSYEQYF. The variable domain in full, with the rest retrieved from reference TRBV5-1 and TRBJ2-7, is KAGVTQTPRYLIKTRGQQVTLSCSPISGHRSVSWYQQTPGQGLQFLFEYFSETQRNKGNFPGRFSGRQFSNSRSEMNVSTLELGDSALYLCASSSDSSSYEQYFGPGTRLTVT.